These 23 T cell receptor beta chains originate from one sample sequenced in a study of response to subunit inactivated influenza vaccine. TCRdb independently ran MiXCR on the RT-PCR reads; one entry per CDR3 protein. This table holds some 800,000 distinct CDR3 sequences, approximately 22% found once. Sequences were derived from PBMCs from blood, sampled roughly 5 days after vaccination. The origin of the receptors is a man in his fifties who received an inactivated influenza vaccine.

This clonotype showed up just a few times. This chain links TRBV28 with TRBJ1-1; 7 nucleotides line up with TRBD1. From germline, CDR1 is MDHEN and CDR2 SYDVKM. After removal of 4 bases from V and 1 base from J, the junction contained 9 bases not matched to a gene. CDR3 size: 16 residues. CDR3 DNA sequence: TGTGCCAGCAGTTGGGAGTCCGGGACAGAGAACACTGAAGCTTTCTTT. As protein: CASSWESGTENTEAFF.

The chain couples TRBV4-1 to TRBJ1-1, with unresolved D. V was cut by 0 bases and J by 0 bases, with 11 bases left in between. This CDR3 is built from 16 residues. CDR1 and CDR2 (germline): MGHRA, YSYEKL. Here the CDR3 reads CASSQDLGSVNTEAFF. CDR3 DNA: TGCGCCAGCAGCCAAGATCTGGGGAGCGTGAACACTGAAGCTTTCTTT.

V and J are TRBV14 and TRBJ2-1, with a weak D call TRBD1 (5 bases). Germline CDR1 is SGHDN and CDR2 is FVKESK. The CDR3 spans 17 residues. V lost 0 bases and J lost 12, with 24 bases in between. The CDR3 protein is CASSQDVGQTARGGQFF. CDR3 coding DNA: TGTGCCAGCAGCCAAGATGTAGGTCAGACAGCTAGAGGTGGGCAGTTCTTC.

This clonotype occurred many times. The chain links TRBV12-3 or TRBV12-4 to TRBJ2-1, with 8 positions matching TRBD2. The CDR3 runs to 13 residues. Trimming removed 5 bases from V and 14 bases from J; junction bases left unmatched: 11. The CDR3 DNA is TGTGCCAGCAGTATCACCGGGACTAGGGTGAAGTTCTTC. Translating it yields CASSITGTRVKFF.

This clonotype was counted at least ten times. V is TRBV12-3 or TRBV12-4 and J is TRBJ1-6, with D uncertain. Deletions cut 3 bases from V and 4 bases from J, with 7 bases between. This CDR3 contains 14 residues. The CDR3 DNA reads as TGTGCCAGCAGTTTTGGGCAGTATAATTCACCCCTCCACTTT. Protein: CASSFGQYNSPLHF.

This chain links TRBV9 with TRBJ2-1, with TRBD2 matching 11 bases. V lost 2 bases to trimming and J lost 4 bases; unmatched junction nucleotides: 2. The germline V gene has CDR1 SGDLS and CDR2 YYNGEE. The CDR3 consists of 15 residues. For the CDR3, the DNA is TGTGCCAGCAGCGTTAGCGGGAGGGAGTACAATGAGCAGTTCTTC. Protein: CASSVSGREYNEQFF.

This chain links TRBV24-1 with TRBJ2-3; no clear D. In germline, CDR1 is KGHDR, CDR2 SFDVKD. V was trimmed by 3 bases and J by 6 bases, leaving 18 bases between them. The CDR3 is 16 amino acids. This CDR3 reads CATSDTPARQADTQYF. The CDR3 nucleotides read TGTGCCACCAGTGATACCCCGGCACGCCAAGCGGATACGCAGTATTTT.

The chain links TRBV15 to TRBJ2-7, with 12 bases identical to TRBD1. The V and J ends lost 1 base and 5 bases, in that order; junction bases with no gene match: 9. The V gene's germline CDR1 is LNHNV and CDR2 YYDKDF (reference sequence). The CDR3 totals 17 residues. This CDR3 reads CATSRGFRDRGRDEQYF. The CDR3 bases are TGTGCCACCAGCAGAGGATTCAGGGACAGGGGGCGCGACGAGCAGTACTTC.

The chain has TRBV7-2 and TRBJ2-5; D may be TRBD2 (6 bases). CDR1 and CDR2 (germline): SGHTA, FQGNSA. Trimming pared 4 bases from V and 5 bases from J, leaving 17 bases between. The CDR3 extends over 15 amino acids. DNA for the CDR3: TGTGCCAGCAGCTCCCCGGGACGGGAGTGGGAGACCCAGTACTTC. Protein: CASSSPGREWETQYF. The full variable domain, rest sourced from reference TRBV7-2 and TRBJ2-5, is GAGVSQSPSNKVTEKGKDVELRCDPISGHTALYWYRQSLGQGLEFLIYFQGNSAPDKSGLPSDRFSAERTGGSVSTLTIQRTQQEDSAVYLCASSSPGREWETQYFGPGTRLLVL.

The rearrangement links TRBV20-1 to TRBJ2-3, with 8 positions matching TRBD2. Germline V gene lookup returns CDR1 DFQATT and CDR2 SNEGSKA (reference sequence). Germline trimming cut 0 bases from V and 3 bases from J; bases unmatched to any gene: 8. The CDR3 is 16 residues long. The CDR3 DNA reads as TGCAGTGCTAGAGACTCTCGGACTAGCCGGACAGATACGCAGTATTTT. Protein sequence: CSARDSRTSRTDTQYF.

The sample holds many counts of this clonotype. V gene TRBV7-6 combines with J gene TRBJ1-6; the D gene is possibly TRBD1 (5 bases). CDR1 and CDR2 from the germline V gene are SGHVS and FNYEAQ. This CDR3 contains 15 residues. Trimming removed 0 bases from V and 7 bases from J, with 10 bases in between. Written as DNA, the CDR3 is TGTGCCAGCAGCTTAGCCGGGACGGAAAATTCACCCCTCCACTTT. The encoded protein is CASSLAGTENSPLHF.

The table lists this clonotype with a few counts. V usage is TRBV28 and J usage is TRBJ2-5; the D is unclear. This CDR3 contains 13 residues. Germline CDR1 MDHEN, CDR2 SYDVKM. V shed 3 bases and J shed 1 base, with 6 bases lying between them. CDR3 DNA sequence: TGTGCCAGCAGTTTCGCGGCCCAAGAGACCCAGTACTTC. It yields the protein CASSFAAQETQYF.

This clonotype has at least ten counts. The rearrangement joins TRBV19 to TRBJ2-2, with 12 bases identical to TRBD2. This CDR3 is built from 14 residues. V lost 6 bases and J lost 4; bases outside the gene matches: 0. Germline-derived CDR1 and CDR2 are LNHDA and SQIVND (reference sequence). DNA for the CDR3: TGTGCCAGTAGGGGACTAGCGGGCACCGGGGAGCTGTTTTTT. Translating it yields CASRGLAGTGELFF.

A few counts support this clonotype. The chain carries TRBV29-1 and TRBJ2-1; 7 bases map to TRBD2. The CDR3 contains 11 residues. The germline V gene encodes CDR1 SQVTM and CDR2 ANQGSEA. V lost 8 bases to trimming and J lost 6 bases; unmatched junction nucleotides: 4. CDR3 sequence (DNA): TGCAGCTTCTGGACTAGCAATGAGCAGTTCTTC. This gives the protein CSFWTSNEQFF.

This clonotype was seen many times. This rearrangement joins TRBV7-9 to TRBJ2-5; D not resolved. Trimming left V 1 base short and J 5 bases short, with 11 bases between. The germline V gene encodes CDR1 SEHNR and CDR2 FQNEAQ (reference sequence). This CDR3 has 14 amino acids. CDR3 DNA sequence: TGTGCCAGCAGCTTAGACAACGGCTCGGAGACCCAGTACTTC. Its protein is CASSLDNGSETQYF.

This clonotype appeared many times. This chain uses TRBV12-3 or TRBV12-4 with TRBJ2-1; 13 nucleotides line up with TRBD2. J was trimmed by 7 bases and V by 6 bases; bases with no gene match: 3. This CDR3 region has 14 residues. CDR3: CASSLLAGGNEQFF. The CDR3 DNA is TGTGCCAGCAGCCTACTAGCGGGGGGGAATGAGCAGTTCTTC.

As to this clonotype: One end of the junction does not line up with germline, which may come from a read error. The chain combines TRBV12-3 or TRBV12-4 with TRBJ2-2, with 10 bases matching TRBD2. The CDR3 is made up of 17 amino acids. This chain's CDR3 is CASRDSLTSGVTGELFF. The DNA of the CDR3 is TGTGCTAGCAGGGATTCACTAACTAGCGGGGTAACCGGGGAGCTGTTTTTT.

The chain combines TRBV2 with TRBJ2-7, with TRBD1 matching 9 bases. CDR1 and CDR2 from the germline V gene are SNHLY and FYNNEI. The CDR3 length is 15 residues. The V gene end was trimmed by 5 bases and the J gene end by 7 bases; junction bases not matched to a gene: 12. This CDR3 reads CASSISGTGTGEQYF. Written as DNA, the CDR3 is TGTGCCAGCAGTATTTCCGGGACAGGGACGGGTGAGCAGTACTTC. Full variable domain (rest looked up from reference TRBV2 and TRBJ2-7): EPEVTQTPSHQVTQMGQEVILRCVPISNHLYFYWYRQILGQKVEFLVSFYNNEISEKSEIFDDQFSVERPDGSNFTLKIRSTKLEDSAMYFCASSISGTGTGEQYFGPGTRLTVT.

This clonotype was seen a handful of times. The chain employs TRBV18 and TRBJ2-7; maybe TRBD2 (6 bases). The CDR3 is 14 amino acids. The germline V gene has CDR1 KGHSH and CDR2 LQKENI. Trimming pared 3 bases from V and 4 bases from J, leaving 13 bases between. CDR3 region: CASSPRTEGYEQYF. In DNA form, the CDR3 reads TGTGCCAGCTCACCGAGAACGGAGGGGTACGAGCAGTACTTC. Complete variable domain (other parts from reference TRBV18 and TRBJ2-7): NAGVMQNPRHLVRRRGQEARLRCSPMKGHSHVYWYRQLPEEGLKFMVYLQKENIIDESGMPKERFSAEFPKEGPSILRIQQVVRGDSAAYFCASSPRTEGYEQYFGPGTRLTVT.

V is TRBV20-1 and J is TRBJ2-5; D is ambiguous. Per germline, CDR1 DFQATT and CDR2 SNEGSKA (reference sequence). Deletions cut 4 bases from V and 1 base from J, with 16 bases between. CDR3 length equals 15 residues. The DNA for the CDR3 is TGCAGTGCTACCACGCCCCTGGAGAGCCAAGAGACCCAGTACTTC. It specifies CSATTPLESQETQYF.

This clonotype has only a few counts. This chain links TRBV12-3 or TRBV12-4 with TRBJ2-7; possibly TRBD2 for D (6 bases). Trimming cost V 5 bases and J 2 bases, with 13 bases left between them. The CDR3 consists of 14 residues. The CDR3 DNA reads as TGTGCCAGCAGTCCCGGGAGTTTTACCTACGAGCAGTACTTC. It codes for CASSPGSFTYEQYF.

The chain carries TRBV19 and TRBJ1-2, with no clear D. Germline V gives CDR1 LNHDA, CDR2 SQIVND (reference sequence). Trimming cost V 3 bases and J 4 bases, with 9 bases left between them. The CDR3 covers 13 residues. The CDR3 sequence: CASSIDYSYGYTF. CDR3 DNA sequence: TGTGCCAGTAGTATCGATTACTCCTATGGCTACACCTTC.

This clonotype was picked up a small number of times. The chain combines TRBV21-1 with TRBJ2-5; the table assigns TRBD2, which was not confirmed against the DNA. TRBV21-1 is tagged as a pseudogene. The CDR3 runs 19 residues. CDR3 sequence reads: CASSKSYGSEGGKQETQYF. The CDR3 coding sequence is TGTGCCAGCAGCAAATCCTATGGGTCGGAGGGCGGAAAGCAAGAGACCCAGTACTTC.